Shown below are 22 T cell receptor beta chains from a single sample sequenced in a study of graft-versus-host responses after intestinal transplantation. TCRdb's table, derived via immunoSEQ multiplex PCR, lists solely in-frame clones and lacks some. The sample carries roughly 56,000 clones, around 90% recorded once. The sequencing here drew on PBMCs, taken approximately 120 days after intestinal transplantation. All receptors come from a human patient who received an intestinal transplant, so some T cells may come from the graft donor.

About this clone itself: Other DNA sequences in this specimen translate into the identical CDR3. The chain is built from TRBV5-6 and TRBJ2-1, with D perhaps TRBD1 (6 bases). Germline lookup yields CDR1 SGHDT and CDR2 YYEEEE. V was pared by 1 base and J by 8 bases, with 16 bases between. CDR3 size: 15 residues. This CDR3 reads CASSLSPGAGDEQFF. DNA for the CDR3: TGTGCCAGCAGCTTGAGTCCAGGGGCAGGCGATGAGCAGTTCTTC. The variable domain in full, with the rest retrieved from reference TRBV5-6 and TRBJ2-1, is DAGVTQSPTHLIKTRGQQVTLRCSPKSGHDTVSWYQQALGQGPQFIFQYYEEEERQRGNFPDRFSGHQFPNYSSELNVNALLLGDSALYLCASSLSPGAGDEQFFGPGTRLTVL.

This chain links TRBV7-6 with TRBJ2-2, with D unclear. Looked up from germline, CDR1 is SGHVS and CDR2 is FNYEAQ. The V gene lost 2 bases and the J gene lost 0 bases, with 10 bases spanning the gap. The CDR3 runs 16 residues. The CDR3 nucleotides read TGTGCCAGCAGCTTAATGGGGAACGCGAACACCGGGGAGCTGTTTTTT. Its protein is CASSLMGNANTGELFF.

This rearrangement joins TRBV5-5 to TRBJ2-3; D unresolved. Trimming took off 0 bases at V and 11 bases at J, with 22 bases between the two ends. The CDR3 is made up of 16 amino acids. Looked up from germline, CDR1 is SGHKS and CDR2 is YYEKEE (reference sequence). CDR3 sequence (DNA): TGTGCCAGCAGCTTGGCCAGTAACCCCTGGAGTGGTGAGCAGTATTTT. It specifies CASSLASNPWSGEQYF.

The rearrangement links TRBV7-9 to TRBJ2-3; D may match TRBD1 or TRBD2 (6 bases each). Germline V gene lookup returns CDR1 SEHNR and CDR2 FQNEAQ (reference sequence). The CDR3 loop spans 15 amino acids. V was pared by 2 bases and J by 4 bases, with 13 bases between. The CDR3 sequence is CASSLLRGPSDTQYF. CDR3 nucleotides: TGTGCCAGCAGCTTATTACGGGGGCCGTCAGATACGCAGTATTTT.

The V gene is TRBV28, the J gene TRBJ1-5, with a possible D match to TRBD1 (6 bases). V dropped 6 bases and J dropped 2 bases, with 14 bases sitting between them. The CDR3 is 15 amino acids. The germline CDR1 and CDR2 sequences are MDHEN and SYDVKM. CDR3 DNA sequence: TGTGCCAGCAGAGGGGGATTCCGTGGCAATCAGCCCCAGCATTTT. This sequence encodes CASRGGFRGNQPQHF.

V is TRBV2 and J is TRBJ1-6; possible D gene TRBD1, 5 bases. Germline V lookup: CDR1 SNHLY, CDR2 FYNNEI. Trimming took 2 bases from V and 10 from J, leaving 15 bases between them. CDR3 length equals 15 residues. The CDR3 loop is CASSERRGSLSPLHF. The CDR3 bases are TGTGCCAGCAGTGAACGAAGGGGAAGTCTCTCACCCCTCCACTTT.

The chain carries TRBV2 and TRBJ2-2; 10 bases are shared with TRBD1. Germline CDR1 and CDR2: SNHLY and FYNNEI. The CDR3 totals 15 residues. Losses at the gene ends were 6 bases for V and 7 bases for J; bases not matched to a gene: 8. Written as DNA, the CDR3 is TGTGCCAGCAGGGACCGGGACAGGGGTATCGGGGAGCTGTTTTTT. It yields the protein CASRDRDRGIGELFF.

For this clone: One end of the junction fails to match germline, which may point to a read error. The chain links TRBV20-1 to TRBJ2-7, with 8 bases lining up with TRBD2. This CDR3 spans 11 amino acids. In germline, CDR1 is DFQATT, CDR2 SNEGSKA (reference sequence). The CDR3 sequence: CSATLGRGVHF. CDR3 in DNA: TGCAGTGCTACTCTTGGGCGGGGGGTGCACTTC.

The V gene is TRBV7-8, the J gene TRBJ1-2, with 7 bases fitting TRBD1. This CDR3 comprises 14 residues. With 5 bases clipped from V and 1 base from J, the junction kept 4 bases outside the gene matches. CDR1 and CDR2 (germline): SGHVS, FQNEAQ. CDR3 bases: TGTGCCAGCAGCCCTAGGGACAGTAACTATGGCTACACCTTC. Residues: CASSPRDSNYGYTF.

CDR3 nucleotides: TGTGCCAGCAGCTTAGTACACCTGAACACCGGGGAGCTGTTTTTT. Amino acids: CASSLVHLNTGELFF. The chain uses TRBV7-8 and TRBJ2-2, with D unclear. This CDR3 has 15 amino acids. The V end lost 1 base, the J end lost 1 base, and 7 bases lay between the germline ends. The germline gives CDR1 SGHVS, CDR2 FQNEAQ.

The V and J genes are TRBV2 and TRBJ2-1; 8 nucleotides align to TRBD2. V shed 5 bases and J 7 bases; nucleotides not matched to a gene: 13. CDR3 length: 16 residues. Germline loops: CDR1 SNHLY, CDR2 FYNNEI. The CDR3: CASSFKEREHKNEQFF. Written as DNA, the CDR3 is TGTGCCAGCAGTTTCAAAGAGCGGGAGCATAAGAATGAGCAGTTCTTC.

The rearrangement links TRBV9 to TRBJ2-3, with D unclear. The germline V gene has CDR1 SGDLS and CDR2 YYNGEE. V dropped 4 bases and J dropped 1 base, with 13 bases sitting between them. This CDR3 has 15 residues. CDR3 sequence: CASSLMAVRTDTQYF. CDR3 nucleotide sequence: TGTGCCAGCAGCCTTATGGCGGTACGCACAGATACGCAGTATTTT.

The chain links TRBV19 to TRBJ1-2; TRBD1 is a possible D gene (6 bases). Germline CDR1 and CDR2: LNHDA and SQIVND (reference sequence). The CDR3 has 14 amino acids. V lost 4 bases, J lost 4 bases, and 13 bases lay in between. In DNA form, the CDR3 reads TGTGCCAGTAGTACCAGGGGCCAGGTCTATGGCTACACCTTC. It translates to CASSTRGQVYGYTF.

V is TRBV2 and J is TRBJ2-7; maybe TRBD2 (6 bases). Deletions cut 8 bases from V and 0 bases from J, with 17 bases between. The germline V gene encodes CDR1 SNHLY and CDR2 FYNNEI. The CDR3 runs 15 residues. The CDR3 sequence: CASRTGTSLSYEQYF. The CDR3 nucleotides read TGTGCCAGCCGGACGGGGACTTCCCTCTCCTACGAGCAGTACTTC.

The rearrangement joins TRBV30 to TRBJ1-2; possible D gene TRBD1, 5 bases. The CDR3 consists of 15 residues. Trimming removed 0 bases at V and 4 bases at J, with 15 bases between. Germline V gives CDR1 GTSNPN, CDR2 SVGIG (reference sequence). For the CDR3, the DNA is TGTGCCTGGAGTGTACCGTTACAGGTTGGCTATGGCTACACCTTC. This encodes CAWSVPLQVGYGYTF.

The CDR3 DNA follows: TGTGCTAGTGGTTCTGGGGACGGACAGGGGGGTAACTATGGCTACACCTTC. It is translated as CASGSGDGQGGNYGYTF. The rearrangement joins TRBV12-5 to TRBJ1-2; 10 nucleotides line up with TRBD1. Looked up from germline, CDR1 is LGHNT and CDR2 is FRNRAP. The CDR3 length is 17 residues. Trimming at V came to 4 bases and at J to 1 base, leaving 9 bases not matched to a gene.

CDR3 sequence: CASSAPAGAEQFF. DNA for the CDR3: TGTGCCAGCAGCGCGCCTGCTGGGGCCGAGCAGTTCTTC. J is TRBJ2-1 and V is TRBV9; a weak D match, TRBD1 (5 bases). Looked up from germline, CDR1 is SGDLS and CDR2 is YYNGEE. This CDR3 is 13 amino acids long. Trimming pared 3 bases from V and 10 bases from J, leaving 14 bases between.

This chain joins TRBV6-5 and TRBJ2-3; the match to TRBD2 covers 9 bases. CDR3 size: 16 residues. Germline CDR1 and CDR2: MNHEY and SVGAGI. Germline trimming cut 0 bases from V and 6 bases from J; bases unmatched to any gene: 7. The CDR3 is CASSYSASGDWDTQYF. The CDR3 coding sequence is TGTGCCAGCAGTTACTCGGCTAGCGGGGATTGGGATACGCAGTATTTT.

This chain uses TRBV4-1 with TRBJ2-1; 7 bases are a match to TRBD1. The CDR3 totals 13 residues. J gave up 3 bases and V 5 bases, and 1 base lay outside the gene matches. The germline CDR1 and CDR2 sequences are MGHRA and YSYEKL. CDR3 DNA: TGCGCCAGCAGCGGGACAGTCTACAATGAGCAGTTCTTC. The encoded protein is CASSGTVYNEQFF.

This clone was detected only a few times. This chain joins TRBV6-6 and TRBJ1-1; D gene unclear. V was shortened by 3 bases and J by 1 base, with 9 bases between the two germline ends. From germline, CDR1 is MNHNY and CDR2 SVGAGI (reference sequence). The CDR3 has 14 residues. The CDR3 loop is CASSYTSANTEAFF. DNA for the CDR3: TGTGCCAGCAGTTATACCTCGGCGAACACTGAAGCTTTCTTT.

The CDR3 DNA sequence: TGCGCCAGCAGCCGGGGGAACATGAACACTGAAGCTTTCTTT. Protein sequence: CASSRGNMNTEAFF. This rearrangement joins TRBV5-1 to TRBJ1-1; TRBD1 might be the D (5 bases). Trimming removed 4 bases at V and 0 bases at J, with 10 bases between. From germline, CDR1 is SGHRS and CDR2 YFSETQ. The CDR3 contains 14 residues.

J is TRBJ2-2 and V is TRBV11-3; D unclear. The germline gives CDR1 SGHNT, CDR2 YENEEA. Deletions cut 4 bases from V and 6 bases from J, with 9 bases between. The length of the CDR3 is 13 residues. The CDR3 region is CASSSVRAGELFF. As DNA, the CDR3 is TGTGCCAGCAGCTCGGTACGGGCCGGGGAGCTGTTTTTT. Full variable domain (rest looked up from reference TRBV11-3 and TRBJ2-2): EAGVVQSPRYKIIEKKQPVAFWCNPISGHNTLYWYLQNLGQGPELLIRYENEEAVDDSQLPKDRFSAERLKGVDSTLKIQPAELGDSAVYLCASSSVRAGELFFGEGSRLTVL.